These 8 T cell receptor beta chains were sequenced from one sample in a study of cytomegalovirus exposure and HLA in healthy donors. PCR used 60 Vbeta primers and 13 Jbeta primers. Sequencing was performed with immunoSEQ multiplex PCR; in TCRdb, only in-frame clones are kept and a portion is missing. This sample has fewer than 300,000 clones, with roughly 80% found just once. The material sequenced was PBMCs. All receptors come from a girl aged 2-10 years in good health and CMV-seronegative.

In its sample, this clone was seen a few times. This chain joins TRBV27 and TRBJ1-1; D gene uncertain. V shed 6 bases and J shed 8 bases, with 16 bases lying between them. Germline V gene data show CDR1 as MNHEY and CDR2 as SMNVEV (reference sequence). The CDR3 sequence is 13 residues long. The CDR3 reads CASRPFPGREAFF. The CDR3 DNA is TGTGCCAGCAGACCTTTTCCGGGTCGAGAAGCTTTCTTT.

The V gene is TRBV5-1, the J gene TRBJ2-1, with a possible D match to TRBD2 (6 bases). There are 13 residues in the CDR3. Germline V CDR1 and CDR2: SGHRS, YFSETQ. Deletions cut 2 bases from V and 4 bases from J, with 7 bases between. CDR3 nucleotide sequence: TGCGCCAGCAGCTTCGGGACTTACAATGAGCAGTTCTTC. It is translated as CASSFGTYNEQFF.

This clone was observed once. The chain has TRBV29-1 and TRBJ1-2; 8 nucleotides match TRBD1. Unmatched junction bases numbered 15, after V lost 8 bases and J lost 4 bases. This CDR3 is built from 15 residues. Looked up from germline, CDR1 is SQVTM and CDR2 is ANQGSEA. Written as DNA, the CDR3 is TGCAGCACCCGAGTAGGGGACAGGTTACCCTATGGCTACACCTTC. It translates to CSTRVGDRLPYGYTF.

The CDR3 reads CASSVGGRGNNEQFF. CDR3 bases: TGTGCCAGCAGCGTAGGCGGGAGGGGAAACAATGAGCAGTTCTTC. This sequence joins TRBV9 and TRBJ2-1; 9 bases line up with TRBD2. The germline V gene has CDR1 SGDLS and CDR2 YYNGEE. The length of the CDR3 is 15 residues. V trimming: 0 bases; J trimming: 5 bases; junction bases outside the gene matches: 3. Supplemented by reference TRBV9 and TRBJ2-1, the full variable domain reads DSGVTQTPKHLITATGQRVTLRCSPRSGDLSVYWYQQSLDQGLQFLIQYYNGEERAKGNILERFSAQQFPDLHSELNLSSLELGDSALYFCASSVGGRGNNEQFFGPGTRLTVL.

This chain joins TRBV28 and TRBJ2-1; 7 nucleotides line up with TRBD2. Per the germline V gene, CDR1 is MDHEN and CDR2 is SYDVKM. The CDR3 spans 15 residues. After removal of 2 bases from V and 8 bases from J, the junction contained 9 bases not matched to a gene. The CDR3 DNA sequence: TGTGCCAGCAGTTTAATTGCGGGGGTGAAGGATGAGCAGTTCTTC. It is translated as CASSLIAGVKDEQFF.

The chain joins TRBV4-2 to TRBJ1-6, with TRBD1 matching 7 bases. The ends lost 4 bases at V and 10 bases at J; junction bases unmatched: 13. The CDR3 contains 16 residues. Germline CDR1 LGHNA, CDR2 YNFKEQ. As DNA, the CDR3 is TGTGCCAGCAGCCTTAACTTAAGACAGGGAAAGTCACCCCTCCACTTT. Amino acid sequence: CASSLNLRQGKSPLHF.

The CDR3 here is CASSQESTGGLYGYTF. The CDR3 nucleotides are TGCGCCAGCAGCCAAGAGTCTACAGGGGGCCTCTATGGCTACACCTTC. The chain joins TRBV4-1 to TRBJ1-2, with 9 bases identical to TRBD1. The V segment lost 0 bases and the J segment 4 bases; nucleotides outside the gene matches: 6. Germline CDR1 and CDR2: MGHRA and YSYEKL. CDR3 length: 16 amino acids.

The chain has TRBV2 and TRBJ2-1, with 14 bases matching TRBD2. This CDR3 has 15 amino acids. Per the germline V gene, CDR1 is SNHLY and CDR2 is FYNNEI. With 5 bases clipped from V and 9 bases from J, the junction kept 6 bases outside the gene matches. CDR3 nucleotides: TGTGCCAGCAGTCTGACTAGCGGGGGGGCTGGTGAGCAGTTCTTC. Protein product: CASSLTSGGAGEQFF.